The 22 T cell receptor beta chains listed next were all sequenced from one sample in a study of blood T cell repertoires in COVID-19. TCRdb's table, derived via immunoSEQ multiplex PCR, lists solely in-frame clones and lacks some. This sample carries roughly 200,000 clones, 86% of them seen once, and the ten largest clones take 3.5% to 4.5%. Material: PBMCs or T cells enriched from blood (not recorded which). Receptors were obtained from a woman in her forties with acute COVID-19.

With regard to this clone: Other DNA sequences in the same sample also yield this CDR3. The V call is TRBV15, the J call TRBJ1-5; D perhaps matches TRBD1 (6 bases). Germline values: CDR1 LNHNV, CDR2 YYDKDF (reference sequence). Trimming cost V 3 bases and J 1 base, with 16 bases left between them. This CDR3 is 17 amino acids long. The CDR3 sequence: CATSRVGGAVSNQPQHF. CDR3 nucleotide sequence: TGTGCCACCAGCAGGGTCGGGGGGGCGGTAAGCAATCAGCCCCAGCATTTT.

This sequence joins TRBV6-1 and TRBJ1-6; 8 bases are shared with TRBD1. The CDR3 contains 15 residues. Germline V lookup: CDR1 MNHNS, CDR2 SASEGT. Unmatched junction bases numbered 6, after V lost 2 bases and J lost 9 bases. The CDR3: CASSEFATGVSPLHF. The DNA for the CDR3 is TGTGCCAGCAGTGAATTCGCGACAGGGGTTTCACCCCTCCACTTT.

CDR3 nucleotide sequence: TGTGCCACCAGTGATTTAGAGGCGGACAAAGAGACCCAGTACTTC. This translates into CATSDLEADKETQYF. The rearrangement joins TRBV24-1 to TRBJ2-5; tentatively, D is TRBD1 (5 bases). The CDR3 contains 15 residues. Between the trimmed V and J ends, which lost 1 base and 3 bases, there was a span of 11 bases. CDR1 KGHDR and CDR2 SFDVKD come from the germline V gene.

The rearrangement uses TRBV5-4 and TRBJ2-1, with TRBD1 matching 9 bases. The CDR3 sequence is 16 residues long. CDR1 and CDR2 (germline): SGHNT, YYREEE (reference sequence). V was pared by 4 bases and J by 3 bases, with 8 bases of the junction left unmatched. The CDR3 protein is CASSLPRTGVYNEQFF. The DNA for the CDR3 is TGTGCCAGCAGCCTCCCAAGGACAGGGGTCTACAATGAGCAGTTCTTC.

The chain joins TRBV5-1 to TRBJ2-7, with TRBD2 matching over 10 bases. With V trimmed by 0 bases and J by 6 bases, 12 bases remained unmatched. The length of the CDR3 is 17 residues. Germline loops: CDR1 SGHRS, CDR2 YFSETQ. The CDR3 nucleotides are TGCGCCAGCAGCTTGGCACGACAGCTAGCGGGAGTACGCGAGCAGTACTTC. Encoded protein: CASSLARQLAGVREQYF.

The genes are TRBV10-1 and TRBJ2-3; TRBD1 agrees at 8 bases. The CDR3 runs 15 residues. Trimming cost V 6 bases and J 3 bases; bases outside gene matches: 8. Germline CDR1 reads WNHNN; CDR2 reads SYGVQD (reference sequence). CDR3 bases: TGCGCCAGCAGCGCCCGGACAGGGAGGACAGATACGCAGTATTTT. Translating it yields CASSARTGRTDTQYF.

The chain has TRBV4-1 and TRBJ2-1, with 15 bases that match TRBD2. Germline values: CDR1 MGHRA, CDR2 YSYEKL. The CDR3 is 15 residues long. The V and J ends lost 7 bases and 6 bases, in that order; junction bases with no gene match: 4. The CDR3 here is CASNLGLAGGNEQFF. In DNA form, the CDR3 reads TGCGCCAGCAACTTGGGACTAGCGGGGGGCAATGAGCAGTTCTTC.

This chain joins TRBV28 and TRBJ2-1; 10 nucleotides align to TRBD2. Germline V gives CDR1 MDHEN, CDR2 SYDVKM. The CDR3 spans 14 residues. Losses at the gene ends were 4 bases for V and 8 bases for J; bases not matched to a gene: 5. The CDR3 bases are TGTGCCAGCAGTTGGGTAGCGGGAGGTTATGAGCAGTTCTTC. Encoded protein: CASSWVAGGYEQFF. Together with reference TRBV28 and TRBJ2-1, the CDR3 gives the full variable domain: DVKVTQSSRYLVKRTGEKVFLECVQDMDHENMFWYRQDPGLGLRLIYFSYDVKMKEKGDIPEGYSVSREKKERFSLILESASTNQTSMYLCASSWVAGGYEQFFGPGTRLTVL.

This chain links TRBV18 with TRBJ2-5; 9 bases agree with TRBD1. Germline values: CDR1 KGHSH, CDR2 LQKENI. The CDR3 runs to 15 residues. The V gene end was trimmed by 5 bases and the J gene end by 5 bases; junction bases not matched to a gene: 9. CDR3 residues: CASSKVGQGRETQYF. CDR3 sequence (DNA): TGTGCCAGCTCAAAGGTCGGACAGGGGCGGGAGACCCAGTACTTC. Full variable domain (outside the CDR3, taken from reference TRBV18 and TRBJ2-5): NAGVMQNPRHLVRRRGQEARLRCSPMKGHSHVYWYRQLPEEGLKFMVYLQKENIIDESGMPKERFSAEFPKEGPSILRIQQVVRGDSAAYFCASSKVGQGRETQYFGPGTRLLVL.

This chain uses TRBV27 with TRBJ2-7; D is perhaps TRBD1 (6 bases). The CDR3 runs to 16 residues. The germline gives CDR1 MNHEY, CDR2 SMNVEV (reference sequence). Trimming removed 2 bases from V and 2 bases from J, with 16 bases in between. CDR3 nucleotides: TGTGCCAGCAGTTTAGGAACAGGGTACTCCGCCTACGAGCAGTACTTC. Its protein product is CASSLGTGYSAYEQYF.

The J gene is TRBJ1-2, the V gene TRBV28, with D hard to call. Trimming cost V 1 base and J 8 bases, with 14 bases left between them. The V gene's germline CDR1 is MDHEN and CDR2 SYDVKM. The CDR3 runs to 14 residues. CDR3 residues: CASSLSSRQVGYTF. The CDR3 DNA follows: TGTGCCAGCAGTTTATCAAGCCGCCAAGTAGGCTACACCTTC.

This chain links TRBV9 with TRBJ2-2; D gene ambiguous. The CDR3 extends over 16 amino acids. Germline V CDR1 and CDR2: SGDLS, YYNGEE. Trimming left V 0 bases short and J 2 bases short, with 11 bases between. The CDR3 reads CASSVAWQVNTGELFF. The CDR3 nucleotides are TGTGCCAGCAGCGTAGCTTGGCAGGTTAACACCGGGGAGCTGTTTTTT.

The V and J genes are TRBV19 and TRBJ2-3, with 7 nucleotides matching TRBD1. Germline lookup yields CDR1 LNHDA and CDR2 SQIVND (reference sequence). V lost 6 bases to trimming and J lost 4 bases; unmatched junction nucleotides: 4. The CDR3 has 13 amino acids. The CDR3 reads CASRRGGADTQYF. CDR3 in DNA: TGTGCCAGTAGACGAGGGGGCGCAGATACGCAGTATTTT.

This clone was counted between two and nine times. V usage is TRBV5-1 and J usage is TRBJ2-1; TRBD2 agrees at 10 bases. Trimming at V came to 4 bases and at J to 5 bases, leaving 6 bases not matched to a gene. The CDR3 runs to 15 residues. Germline CDR1 is SGHRS and CDR2 is YFSETQ. As DNA, the CDR3 is TGCGCCAGCAGCGGGGGACTAGCGCTAGACAATGAGCAGTTCTTC. It codes for CASSGGLALDNEQFF. Looking up the rest from reference TRBV5-1 and TRBJ2-1 gives the full variable domain: KAGVTQTPRYLIKTRGQQVTLSCSPISGHRSVSWYQQTPGQGLQFLFEYFSETQRNKGNFPGRFSGRQFSNSRSEMNVSTLELGDSALYLCASSGGLALDNEQFFGPGTRLTVL.

The rearrangement joins TRBV6-5 to TRBJ2-2; a weak D match, TRBD1 (6 bases). The length of the CDR3 is 15 residues. Trimming shortened V by 6 bases and J by 5 bases, and 16 bases separated the two germline ends. Per the germline V gene, CDR1 is MNHEY and CDR2 is SVGAGI. As DNA, the CDR3 is TGTGCCAGCAGAGGGGGTCAGCGGACAACCGGGGAGCTGTTTTTT. Amino acids: CASRGGQRTTGELFF.

The chain recombines TRBV12-3 or TRBV12-4 with TRBJ2-5; D is uncertain. There are 13 residues in the CDR3. With 3 bases removed from V and 5 bases from J, the gap between germline ends came to 10 bases. CDR3 coding DNA: TGTGCCAGCAGTTTTTCCCTAATGGAGACCCAGTACTTC. Translating gives CASSFSLMETQYF.

Here the CDR3 reads CASSPLAGSSYNEQFF. The CDR3 coding sequence is TGTGCCAGCTCACCTTTAGCGGGGAGCTCCTACAATGAGCAGTTCTTC. The chain combines TRBV18 with TRBJ2-1; 8 bases match TRBD2. V trimming: 3 bases; J trimming: 0 bases; junction bases outside the gene matches: 4. CDR1 is KGHSH, CDR2 LQKENI, per germline. The CDR3 runs 16 residues.

The chain combines TRBV12-3 or TRBV12-4 with TRBJ2-1; 9 bases are shared with TRBD1. V dropped 6 bases and J dropped 14; count of bases not matched to a gene: 11. This CDR3 is 13 amino acids long. CDR3 nucleotide sequence: TGTGCCAGCAGACCCGGGACAGGGTCAACTAAGTTCTTC. It encodes CASRPGTGSTKFF.

The chain joins TRBV19 to TRBJ1-1; 8 bases match TRBD1. V lost 7 bases and J lost 1; bases outside the gene matches: 5. The CDR3 totals 14 residues. From germline, CDR1 is LNHDA and CDR2 SQIVND (reference sequence). In DNA form, the CDR3 reads TGTGCCAGTACCCTGACAGGGGCGAACACTGAAGCTTTCTTT. This sequence encodes CASTLTGANTEAFF.

The chain links TRBV27 to TRBJ1-5; D is ambiguous. Germline CDR1 MNHEY, CDR2 SMNVEV (reference sequence). V lost 4 bases to trimming and J lost 4 bases, with 8 bases between them. The CDR3 has 13 amino acids. CDR3 in DNA: TGTGCCAGCAGTTGGACGGGGAATCAGCCCCAGCATTTT. Residues: CASSWTGNQPQHF.

CDR3 amino acids: CASRDSYEQYF. The CDR3 bases are TGTGCCAGCAGAGACAGCTACGAGCAGTACTTC. The chain is built from TRBV11-1 and TRBJ2-7, with a weak D call TRBD1 (5 bases). Germline V lookup: CDR1 SGHAT, CDR2 FQDESV (reference sequence). With 6 bases removed from V and 3 bases from J, the gap between germline ends came to 6 bases. CDR3 length: 11 residues.

The chain joins TRBV9 to TRBJ2-1; 10 bases fit TRBD2. V trimming: 1 base; J trimming: 1 base; junction bases outside the gene matches: 2. The CDR3 contains 16 residues. The germline CDR1 and CDR2 sequences are SGDLS and YYNGEE. The CDR3 nucleotides are TGTGCCAGCAGCGTACTACTAGCGGGGTCCTACAATGAGCAGTTCTTC. Translated, it gives CASSVLLAGSYNEQFF.